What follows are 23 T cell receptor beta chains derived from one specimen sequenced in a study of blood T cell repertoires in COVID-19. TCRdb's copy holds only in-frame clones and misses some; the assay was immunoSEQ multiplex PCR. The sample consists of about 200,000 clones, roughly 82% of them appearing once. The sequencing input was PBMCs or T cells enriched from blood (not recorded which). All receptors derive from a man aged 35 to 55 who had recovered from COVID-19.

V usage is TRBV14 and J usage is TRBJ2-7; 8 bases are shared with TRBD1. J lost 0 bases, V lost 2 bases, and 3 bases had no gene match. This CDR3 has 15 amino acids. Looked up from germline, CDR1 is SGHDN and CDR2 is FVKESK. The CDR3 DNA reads TGTGCCAGCAGCCAACGACAGGGGAGCTCCTACGAGCAGTACTTC. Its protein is CASSQRQGSSYEQYF.

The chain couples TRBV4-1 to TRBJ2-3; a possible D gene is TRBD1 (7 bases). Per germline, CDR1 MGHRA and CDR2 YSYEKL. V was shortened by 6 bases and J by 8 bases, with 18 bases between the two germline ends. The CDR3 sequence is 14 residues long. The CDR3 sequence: CASSPGGYIGTQYF. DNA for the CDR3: TGCGCCAGCAGTCCAGGGGGGTACATTGGTACGCAGTATTTT.

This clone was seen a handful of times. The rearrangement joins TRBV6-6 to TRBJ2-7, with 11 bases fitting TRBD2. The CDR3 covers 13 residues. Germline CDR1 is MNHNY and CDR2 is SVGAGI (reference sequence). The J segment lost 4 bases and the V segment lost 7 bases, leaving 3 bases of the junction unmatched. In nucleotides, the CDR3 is TGTGCCAGCATTCCTAGCGGGAGGTACGAGCAGTACTTC. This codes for CASIPSGRYEQYF.

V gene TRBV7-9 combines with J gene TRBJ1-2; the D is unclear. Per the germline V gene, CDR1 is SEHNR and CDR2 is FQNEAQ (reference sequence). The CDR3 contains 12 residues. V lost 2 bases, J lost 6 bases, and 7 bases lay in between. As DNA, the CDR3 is TGTGCCAGCAGCTTAACCGGGAATGGCTACACCTTC. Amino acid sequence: CASSLTGNGYTF.

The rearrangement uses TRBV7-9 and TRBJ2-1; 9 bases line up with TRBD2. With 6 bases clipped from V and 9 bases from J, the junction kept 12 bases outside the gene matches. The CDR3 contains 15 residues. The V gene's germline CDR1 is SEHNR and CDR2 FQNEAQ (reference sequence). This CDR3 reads CASRATSGPLGEQFF. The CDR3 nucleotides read TGTGCCAGCAGGGCGACTAGCGGCCCTCTCGGTGAGCAGTTCTTC.

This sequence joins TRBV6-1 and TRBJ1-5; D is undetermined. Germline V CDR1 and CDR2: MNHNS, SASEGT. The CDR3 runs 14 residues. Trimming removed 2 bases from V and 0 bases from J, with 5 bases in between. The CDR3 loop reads CASSERDSNQPQHF. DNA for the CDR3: TGTGCCAGCAGTGAACGGGATAGCAATCAGCCCCAGCATTTT.

The CDR3 loop reads CASSFDRDAKGQGSLETQYF. Written as DNA, the CDR3 is TGTGCCAGCAGTTTCGATCGGGACGCGAAGGGACAGGGTTCCCTAGAGACCCAGTACTTC. V usage is TRBV28 and J usage is TRBJ2-5; the match to TRBD1 covers 9 bases. Germline-derived CDR1 and CDR2 are MDHEN and SYDVKM. The CDR3 runs 20 residues. Trimming removed 3 bases from V and 4 bases from J; junction bases left unmatched: 21.

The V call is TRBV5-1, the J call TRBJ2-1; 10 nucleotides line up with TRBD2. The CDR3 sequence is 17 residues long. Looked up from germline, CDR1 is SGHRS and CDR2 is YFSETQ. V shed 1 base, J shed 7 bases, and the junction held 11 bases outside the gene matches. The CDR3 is CASSLFSSGRFRNEQFF. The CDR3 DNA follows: TGCGCCAGCAGCTTGTTCTCTAGCGGGAGATTTAGGAATGAGCAGTTCTTC.

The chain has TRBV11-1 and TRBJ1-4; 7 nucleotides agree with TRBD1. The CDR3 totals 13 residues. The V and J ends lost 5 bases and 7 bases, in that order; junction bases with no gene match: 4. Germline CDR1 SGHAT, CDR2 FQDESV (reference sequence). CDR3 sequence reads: CASSTTGTEKLFF. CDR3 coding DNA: TGTGCCAGCAGCACGACAGGGACTGAAAAACTGTTTTTT.

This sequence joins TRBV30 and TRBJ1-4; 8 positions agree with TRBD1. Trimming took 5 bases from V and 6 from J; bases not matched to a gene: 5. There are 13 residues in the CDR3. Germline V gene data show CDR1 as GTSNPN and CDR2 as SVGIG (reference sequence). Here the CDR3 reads CAWGQGYDEKLFF. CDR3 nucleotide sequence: TGTGCCTGGGGACAGGGCTACGATGAAAAACTGTTTTTT.

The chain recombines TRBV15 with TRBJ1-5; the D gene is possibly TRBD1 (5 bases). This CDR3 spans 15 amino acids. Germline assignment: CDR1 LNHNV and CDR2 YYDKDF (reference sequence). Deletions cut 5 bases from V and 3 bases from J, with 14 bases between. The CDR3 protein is CATSQWGGNNQPQHF. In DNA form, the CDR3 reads TGTGCCACCAGCCAGTGGGGGGGGAACAATCAGCCCCAGCATTTT.

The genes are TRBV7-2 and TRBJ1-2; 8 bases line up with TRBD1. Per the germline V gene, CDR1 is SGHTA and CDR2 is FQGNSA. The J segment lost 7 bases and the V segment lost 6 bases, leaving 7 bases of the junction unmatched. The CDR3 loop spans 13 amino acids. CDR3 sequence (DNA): TGTGCCAGCAGGCAAGACAGGGGTGGTGGCTACACCTTC. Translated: CASRQDRGGGYTF.

In nucleotides, the CDR3 is TGTGCCATCAGTAGAGACAGCGCCACAGATACGCAGTATTTT. This translates into CAISRDSATDTQYF. This chain joins TRBV10-3 and TRBJ2-3, with D possibly matching TRBD1 (5 bases). This CDR3 comprises 14 residues. The germline V and J ends were trimmed by 5 bases and 2 bases, with 11 bases remaining between them. The germline V gene has CDR1 ENHRY and CDR2 SYGVKD.

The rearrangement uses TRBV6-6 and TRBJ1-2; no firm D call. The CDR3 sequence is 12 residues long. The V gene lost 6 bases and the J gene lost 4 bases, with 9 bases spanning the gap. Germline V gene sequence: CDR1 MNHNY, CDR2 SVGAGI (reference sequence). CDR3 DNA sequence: TGTGCCAGCAGCCCCTCGGGCTATGGCTACACCTTC. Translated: CASSPSGYGYTF.

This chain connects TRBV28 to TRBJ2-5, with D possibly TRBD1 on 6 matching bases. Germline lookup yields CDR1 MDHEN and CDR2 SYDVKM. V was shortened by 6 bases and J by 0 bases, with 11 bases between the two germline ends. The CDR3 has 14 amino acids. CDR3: CASSYDRNQETQYF. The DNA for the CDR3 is TGTGCCAGCAGCTACGACAGGAACCAAGAGACCCAGTACTTC. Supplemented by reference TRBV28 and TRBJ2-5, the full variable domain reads DVKVTQSSRYLVKRTGEKVFLECVQDMDHENMFWYRQDPGLGLRLIYFSYDVKMKEKGDIPEGYSVSREKKERFSLILESASTNQTSMYLCASSYDRNQETQYFGPGTRLLVL.

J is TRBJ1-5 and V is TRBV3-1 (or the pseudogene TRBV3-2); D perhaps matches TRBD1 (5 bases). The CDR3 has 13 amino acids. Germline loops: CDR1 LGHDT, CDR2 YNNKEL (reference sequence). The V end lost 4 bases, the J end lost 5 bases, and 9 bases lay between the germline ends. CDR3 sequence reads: CASSLQGDQPQHF. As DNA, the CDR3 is TGTGCCAGCAGCCTTCAGGGTGATCAGCCCCAGCATTTT.

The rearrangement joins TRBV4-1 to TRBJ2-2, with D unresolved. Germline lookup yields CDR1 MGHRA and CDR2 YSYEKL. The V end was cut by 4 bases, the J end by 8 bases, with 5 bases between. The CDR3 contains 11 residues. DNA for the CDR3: TGCGCCAGCAGCCTCAGGGGGGAGCTGTTTTTT. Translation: CASSLRGELFF.

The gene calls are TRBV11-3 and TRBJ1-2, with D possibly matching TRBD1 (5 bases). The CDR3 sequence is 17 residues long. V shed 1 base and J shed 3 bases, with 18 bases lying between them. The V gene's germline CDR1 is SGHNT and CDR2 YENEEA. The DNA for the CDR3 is TGTGCCAGCAGCTTAGCCGGGAGGGGATCGAAGCACTATGGCTACACCTTC. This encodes CASSLAGRGSKHYGYTF.

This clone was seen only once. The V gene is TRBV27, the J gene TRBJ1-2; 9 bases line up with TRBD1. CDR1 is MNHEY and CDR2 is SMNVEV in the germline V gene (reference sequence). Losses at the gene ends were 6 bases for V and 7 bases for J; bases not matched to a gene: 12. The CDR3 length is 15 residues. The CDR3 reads CASSPNWDRAGGYTF. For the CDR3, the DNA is TGTGCCAGCAGCCCAAACTGGGACAGGGCGGGTGGCTACACCTTC.

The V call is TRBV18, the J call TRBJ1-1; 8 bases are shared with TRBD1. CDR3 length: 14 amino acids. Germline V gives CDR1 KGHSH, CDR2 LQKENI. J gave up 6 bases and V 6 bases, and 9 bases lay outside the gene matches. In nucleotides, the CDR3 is TGTGCCAGCTCTCCGGGACAGGACGTGGCTGAAGCTTTCTTT. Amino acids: CASSPGQDVAEAFF.

Here the CDR3 DNA reads TGTGCCAGCAGCCAAGTGGGGGGTATCTCCTACAATGAGCAGTTCTTC. Its translation: CASSQVGGISYNEQFF. The J gene is TRBJ2-1, the V gene TRBV3-1 (or the pseudogene TRBV3-2); weak D call: TRBD2 (6 bases). The germline V gene encodes CDR1 LGHDT and CDR2 YNNKEL (reference sequence). Trimming stripped 1 base from V and 0 bases from J, with 10 bases between. The CDR3 is 16 amino acids.

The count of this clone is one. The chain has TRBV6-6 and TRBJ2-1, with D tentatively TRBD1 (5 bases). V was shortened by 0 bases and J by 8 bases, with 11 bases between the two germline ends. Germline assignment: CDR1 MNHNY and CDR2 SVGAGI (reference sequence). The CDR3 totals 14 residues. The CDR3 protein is CASSYSWQGDEQFF. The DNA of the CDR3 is TGTGCCAGCAGTTACTCGTGGCAGGGCGATGAGCAGTTCTTC.

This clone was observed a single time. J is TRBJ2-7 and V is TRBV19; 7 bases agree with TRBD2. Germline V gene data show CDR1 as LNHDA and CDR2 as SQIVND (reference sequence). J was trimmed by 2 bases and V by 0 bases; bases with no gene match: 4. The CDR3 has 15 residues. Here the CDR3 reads CASSIERGVTYEQYF. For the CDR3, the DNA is TGTGCCAGTAGTATAGAACGGGGGGTGACCTACGAGCAGTACTTC.